This T cell receptor beta chain was sequenced for a study of blood T cell repertoires in COVID-19. Study details: Material from acute and convalescent COVID-19 was sourced from the United States, Italy and Spain. Nucleic acid was either cDNA or gDNA, and it came from T cells, B-cell-depleted T cells, or PBMCs.

Source study methods: Quantification of nucleated cells was approximated via reference gene primer amplification. Using immunoSEQ multiplex PCR, the repertoire was profiled, and TCRdb retains in-frame clones only, with some absent. V, J and clone size were drawn from that table, and D and trimming were deduced from the DNA. The sample contains about 300,000 clones, roughly nine tenths of which appear only once. Enrolment of Seattle patients took place during active infection, and they were followed longitudinally. Germline CDR1 MGHDK, CDR2 SYGVNS. V dropped 1 base and J dropped 0 bases, with 11 bases sitting between them. The CDR3 totals 16 residues.

The clonotype comes from a woman aged 25 to 45 with COVID-19, enrolled during active disease. Sequencing was carried out using peripheral blood. The rearrangement joins TRBV25-1 to TRBJ2-3, with D maybe TRBD2 (6 bases). The CDR3 region has the DNA TGTGCCAGCAGTGAATTTCGCGCGGGGAGCACAGATACGCAGTATTTT. Its protein is CASSEFRAGSTDTQYF. Full variable domain (missing parts from reference TRBV25-1 and TRBJ2-3): EADIYQTPRYLVIGTGKKITLECSQTMGHDKMYWYQQDPGMELHLIHYSYGVNSTEKGDLSSESTVSRIRTEHFPLTLESARPSHTSQYLCASSEFRAGSTDTQYFGPGTRLTVL.